This entry lists 13 T cell receptor beta chains sequenced from one sample in a study of vaccination effects on CD4 cells after COVID-19. Clones were read by immunoSEQ multiplex PCR, and TCRdb kept only the in-frame ones, dropping some. This table has around 25,000 clones, roughly 79% appearing once. With the ViraFEST assay, the study expanded antigen-specific CD4+ T cells using viral peptide pools, then sequenced them. A roughly 11-day culture period preceded the isolation of CD4+ T cells. Each person got two doses of an mRNA SARS-CoV-2 vaccine, BNT162b2 or mRNA-1273. These TCRs are of unknown antigen specificity. Sequenced material: CD4+ T cells from PBMCs cultured with SARS-CoV-2 spike peptides, taken after COVID-19 vaccination. Receptor source: a human donor who received a COVID-19 vaccine. Some clones in this sample may be carry-over from other donors' samples.

This clone has only a few counts. The chain combines TRBV19 with TRBJ1-1; D is possibly TRBD1 (5 bases). CDR3 length: 14 amino acids. The V and J ends lost 2 bases and 11 bases respectively, with 18 bases between them. Germline-derived CDR1 and CDR2 are LNHDA and SQIVND (reference sequence). The CDR3 region is CASSIFGTPIVAFF. DNA of the CDR3: TGTGCCAGTAGTATATTCGGGACTCCCATTGTGGCTTTCTTT.

The chain is built from TRBV5-1 and TRBJ1-1; 8 nucleotides align to TRBD1. The CDR3 consists of 14 residues. Trimming took 4 bases from V and 1 from J; bases not matched to a gene: 3. Looked up from germline, CDR1 is SGHRS and CDR2 is YFSETQ. CDR3 protein: CASSIGTGNTEAFF. The CDR3 region has the DNA TGCGCCAGCAGCATCGGGACAGGGAACACTGAAGCTTTCTTT.

The chain recombines TRBV4-1 with TRBJ1-4; D remains unclear. This CDR3 comprises 14 residues. Trimming stripped 3 bases from V and 7 bases from J, with 12 bases between. Per germline, CDR1 MGHRA and CDR2 YSYEKL. The CDR3 reads CASSQGGLPEKLFF. The CDR3, as DNA: TGCGCCAGCAGCCAGGGTGGACTGCCTGAAAAACTGTTTTTT.

The chain has TRBV7-9 and TRBJ2-7, with TRBD1 matching over 7 bases. The V and J ends lost 5 bases and 3 bases, in that order; junction bases with no gene match: 4. The CDR3 runs to 13 residues. Germline CDR1 is SEHNR and CDR2 is FQNEAQ (reference sequence). The CDR3 nucleotides are TGTGCCAGCAGCGGGGGACAGCGCTACGAGCAGTACGTC. Residues: CASSGGQRYEQYV.

The CDR3 here is CASSLAAYPTEGYTF. The CDR3 region has the DNA TGCGCCAGCAGCTTGGCCGCCTATCCAACGGAGGGCTACACCTTC. The chain has TRBV5-1 and TRBJ1-2; D uncertain. The length of the CDR3 is 15 residues. Trimming shortened V by 0 bases and J by 8 bases, and 17 bases separated the two germline ends. Germline CDR1 SGHRS, CDR2 YFSETQ.

The rearrangement joins TRBV6-6 to TRBJ1-3; TRBD1 might be the D (5 bases). In germline, CDR1 is MNHNY, CDR2 SVGAGI (reference sequence). V was clipped by 4 bases and J by 2 bases, with 6 bases between them. The CDR3 totals 13 residues. The CDR3 reads CASSLGAGNTIYF. In nucleotides, the CDR3 is TGTGCCAGCAGTTTGGGGGCTGGAAACACCATATATTTT.

J is TRBJ1-5 and V is TRBV2; TRBD1 aligns across 7 bases. In germline, CDR1 is SNHLY, CDR2 FYNNEI. The CDR3 totals 16 residues. Trimming at V came to 2 bases and at J to 4 bases, leaving 8 bases not matched to a gene. The CDR3 reads CASSERAGGANQPQHF. The CDR3 nucleotides are TGTGCCAGCAGTGAAAGGGCAGGGGGAGCAAATCAGCCCCAGCATTTT.

The chain couples TRBV3-1 (or the pseudogene TRBV3-2) to TRBJ2-7, with D perhaps matching TRBD2 (6 bases). The CDR3 contains 18 residues. Trimming removed 0 bases at V and 0 bases at J, with 18 bases between. The germline V gene encodes CDR1 LGHDT and CDR2 YNNKEL (reference sequence). CDR3 region: CASSQDLSPRGSSYEQYV. The CDR3 region has the DNA TGTGCCAGCAGCCAAGATCTGTCCCCGCGGGGAAGCTCCTACGAGCAGTACGTC.

The chain links TRBV27 to TRBJ1-2; no clear D gene. V was pared by 6 bases and J by 1 base, with 15 bases between. CDR1 and CDR2 (germline): MNHEY, SMNVEV (reference sequence). CDR3 length: 15 residues. In DNA form, the CDR3 reads TGTGCCAGCAGCCTTAGAGCGGGGATTAACTATGGCTACACCTTC. Its translation is CASSLRAGINYGYTF.

The V call is TRBV29-1, the J call TRBJ2-5; tentative D call: TRBD2 (6 bases). The CDR3 is 12 residues long. Trimming took off 7 bases at V and 4 bases at J, with 13 bases between the two ends. Looked up from germline, CDR1 is SQVTM and CDR2 is ANQGSEA. CDR3 sequence (DNA): TGCAGCGAAATTCAGGGAGGAGAGACCCAGTACTTC. The encoded protein is CSEIQGGETQYF.

The table lists this clone with a count of one. J is TRBJ2-5 and V is TRBV24-1; either TRBD1 or TRBD2 may fit D (6 bases each). V lost 9 bases and J 1 base, leaving 32 bases between the germline ends. Germline loops: CDR1 KGHDR, CDR2 SFDVKD. This CDR3 contains 20 residues. The CDR3 region has the DNA TGTGCCACCGACTCCCCTAGCGTTCACCCTAGGGGGGTCGGCCAAGAGACCCAGTACTTC. This sequence encodes CATDSPSVHPRGVGQETQYF.

J is TRBJ2-4 and V is TRBV6-6; TRBD2 is a possible D gene (6 bases). Germline V gene data show CDR1 as MNHNY and CDR2 as SVGAGI (reference sequence). The CDR3 length is 15 residues. Trimming cost V 6 bases and J 3 bases, with 15 bases left between them. This chain's CDR3 is CASRAGGNDKNIQYF. The CDR3, as DNA: TGTGCCAGCAGGGCCGGCGGGAACGACAAAAACATTCAGTACTTC.

The CDR3 bases are TGTGCCAGCAGCTTGTATTGGCAAGAGACCCAGTACTTC. It encodes CASSLYWQETQYF. The rearrangement uses TRBV5-4 and TRBJ2-5; D call uncertain. Germline CDR1 is SGHNT and CDR2 is YYREEE (reference sequence). This CDR3 is built from 13 residues. V lost 1 base to trimming and J lost 2 bases, with 6 bases between them.